This entry lists 6 T cell receptor beta chains sequenced from one sample in a study of T cell changes during pregnancy in multiple sclerosis. The method was immunoSEQ multiplex PCR; TCRdb's version includes in-frame clones alone and lacks a portion of them. The repertoire holds around 100,000 clones, with roughly 92% as singletons. The specimen was peripheral blood, collected after pregnancy. The receptors here all came from a female donor with multiple sclerosis, enrolled in a pregnancy study.

The DNA of the CDR3 is TGCGCCAGCAGCTTGGGATACGGAGATACGCAGTATTTT. It yields the protein CASSLGYGDTQYF. This chain links TRBV5-1 with TRBJ2-3, with D hard to call. V was clipped by 0 bases and J by 5 bases, with 7 bases between them. In germline, CDR1 is SGHRS, CDR2 YFSETQ. The CDR3 contains 13 residues.

The chain is built from TRBV6-1 and TRBJ1-2, with D possibly TRBD1 on 5 matching bases. Germline V CDR1 and CDR2: MNHNS, SASEGT. The CDR3 is made up of 16 amino acids. V lost 1 base and J 4 bases, leaving 16 bases between the germline ends. The CDR3 DNA follows: TGTGCCAGCAGTGAAGGGAAAGGGGTTTTTAGCTATGGCTACACCTTC. Translation: CASSEGKGVFSYGYTF.

The rearrangement uses TRBV7-2 and TRBJ2-1; 7 bases fit TRBD2. Germline V gene sequence: CDR1 SGHTA, CDR2 FQGNSA. The CDR3 runs 16 residues. J lost 8 bases, V lost 4 bases, and 14 bases had no gene match. The CDR3 loop reads CASSSPTSLRSDEQFF. DNA for the CDR3: TGTGCCAGCAGCTCGCCGACTAGCCTACGATCCGATGAGCAGTTCTTC. The full variable domain, completed using reference TRBV7-2 and TRBJ2-1, is GAGVSQSPSNKVTEKGKDVELRCDPISGHTALYWYRQSLGQGLEFLIYFQGNSAPDKSGLPSDRFSAERTGGSVSTLTIQRTQQEDSAVYLCASSSPTSLRSDEQFFGPGTRLTVL.

This clone has a single count. The V call is TRBV19, the J call TRBJ2-7, with D possibly TRBD1 on 6 matching bases. Per germline, CDR1 LNHDA and CDR2 SQIVND (reference sequence). This CDR3 comprises 14 residues. Trimming stripped 5 bases from V and 2 bases from J, with 13 bases between. CDR3: CASSARDNTYEQYF. CDR3 sequence (DNA): TGTGCCAGTAGTGCCCGGGACAATACCTACGAGCAGTACTTC.

This clone occurred once. This chain connects TRBV7-2 to TRBJ2-5; TRBD2 matches 12 bases. Germline V lookup: CDR1 SGHTA, CDR2 FQGNSA. The length of the CDR3 is 19 residues. V lost 0 bases and J lost 2; bases outside the gene matches: 10. This CDR3 reads CASSLAGLAGRPSQETQYF. Here the CDR3 DNA reads TGTGCCAGCAGCTTAGCCGGACTAGCGGGGCGTCCAAGTCAAGAGACCCAGTACTTC.

V gene TRBV4-1 combines with J gene TRBJ2-1, with TRBD1 identical over 10 bases. V was pared by 0 bases and J by 7 bases, with 3 bases of the junction left unmatched. The CDR3 is 15 residues long. Looked up from germline, CDR1 is MGHRA and CDR2 is YSYEKL. The CDR3, as DNA: TGCGCCAGCAGCCAAGATAGGACAGGGGGGAATGAGCAGTTCTTC. Encoded protein: CASSQDRTGGNEQFF.